This T cell receptor (beta chain) was sequenced for a study of blood T cells in healthy people across ages. Study details: Template switching recovered approximately one barcoded beta molecule for every two T cells.

A J-beta primer mix and a sample-barcoded 5' primer were used in a second PCR of about 7 to 12 cycles. A single record per CDR3 protein comes from TCRdb applying MiXCR to the 5' RACE reads. This sample carries some 940,000 distinct CDR3 sequences, 25% to 30% of them seen once, and the ten largest clones take more than 8.5%. V trimming: 4 bases; J trimming: 3 bases; junction bases outside the gene matches: 9. The CDR3 is 15 amino acids. Germline CDR1 ENHRY, CDR2 SYGVKD. The same data also contributed to another study, on T cells of mothers and their children. From that study: Mothers yielded over 8 million CDR3 reads, children 2.5 million to 3 million each.

The chain uses TRBV10-3 and TRBJ2-7; the match to TRBD1 covers 7 bases. Sample: blood. This clonotype was obtained from a woman aged 40 to 55 in good health. CDR3 amino acids: CAISGTGHRGYEQYF. The CDR3 bases are TGTGCCATCAGTGGGACTGGACACAGGGGCTACGAGCAGTACTTC.